The 26 T cell receptor beta chains below were found in one sample sequenced in a study of shared clonotypes between healthy human individuals. The assay was immunoSEQ multiplex PCR, and TCRdb's table has in-frame clones only and misses some. The data show 110,000 or so clones, about 67% seen once. Sequencing was performed on memory CD8+ T cells sorted from blood. This sample's subset: CD45RO+ cells pooled with CCR7-negative TemRA cells. These TCRs come from a woman in her twenties or thirties in good health.

This chain joins TRBV5-4 and TRBJ2-3; D perhaps matches TRBD1 (6 bases). The ends were cut back, 1 base at V and 6 bases at J, with 12 bases in the middle. The CDR3 has 14 residues. From germline, CDR1 is SGHNT and CDR2 YYREEE (reference sequence). CDR3 in DNA: TGTGCCAGCAGCTTGACAGGGATCGAGGATACGCAGTATTTT. This codes for CASSLTGIEDTQYF.

The chain recombines TRBV28 with TRBJ2-1; 9 bases agree with TRBD2. The CDR3 is 16 residues long. The V and J ends lost 5 bases and 7 bases, in that order; junction bases with no gene match: 12. From germline, CDR1 is MDHEN and CDR2 SYDVKM. The DNA for the CDR3 is TGTGCCAGCAGTCCCCCGGGACTAGCACGCGCGAATGAGCAGTTCTTC. It is translated as CASSPPGLARANEQFF.

The table lists this clone with a count of one. The chain uses TRBV2 and TRBJ2-2, with TRBD2 matching 15 bases. Germline V gene lookup returns CDR1 SNHLY and CDR2 FYNNEI. The CDR3 runs to 19 residues. Losses at the gene ends were 6 bases for V and 1 base for J; bases not matched to a gene: 9. CDR3 sequence reads: CASRRPGLAGGRNTGELFF. The CDR3 DNA follows: TGTGCCAGCAGGAGACCGGGACTAGCGGGAGGAAGGAACACCGGGGAGCTGTTTTTT.

Only one count was recorded for this clone. V usage is TRBV27 and J usage is TRBJ2-1; 9 bases line up with TRBD2. The CDR3 spans 16 residues. With 3 bases clipped from V and 8 bases from J, the junction kept 11 bases outside the gene matches. Germline assignment: CDR1 MNHEY and CDR2 SMNVEV (reference sequence). The chain's CDR3 is CASSLGVAGGFYEQFF. For the CDR3, the DNA is TGTGCCAGCAGTTTGGGAGTCGCGGGAGGGTTCTATGAGCAGTTCTTC.

V and J are TRBV19 and TRBJ2-5; TRBD2 agrees at 10 bases. V dropped 5 bases and J dropped 5; count of bases not matched to a gene: 14. This CDR3 region has 17 residues. Germline CDR1 LNHDA, CDR2 SQIVND (reference sequence). CDR3 sequence: CASSSRGPSGSWETQYF. The CDR3 nucleotides are TGTGCCAGTAGTTCCCGTGGGCCTAGCGGGAGCTGGGAGACCCAGTACTTC. Together with reference TRBV19 and TRBJ2-5, the CDR3 gives the full variable domain: DGGITQSPKYLFRKEGQNVTLSCEQNLNHDAMYWYRQDPGQGLRLIYYSQIVNDFQKGDIAEGYSVSREKKESFPLTVTSAQKNPTAFYLCASSSRGPSGSWETQYFGPGTRLLVL.

The chain employs TRBV4-2 and TRBJ1-6; 10 positions agree with TRBD1. Per germline, CDR1 LGHNA and CDR2 YNFKEQ. Trimming took 1 base from V and 6 from J; bases not matched to a gene: 3. The CDR3 has 16 residues. CDR3 DNA sequence: TGTGCCAGCAGCCAAGGCGACAGGGGGCGTAATTCACCCCTCCACTTT. Amino acid sequence: CASSQGDRGRNSPLHF.

The rearrangement joins TRBV5-1 to TRBJ1-1, with D unclear. Per the germline V gene, CDR1 is SGHRS and CDR2 is YFSETQ. The CDR3 sequence is 13 residues long. The V end was cut by 3 bases, the J end by 1 base, with 7 bases between. CDR3 sequence: CASSYGPNTEAFF. Written as DNA, the CDR3 is TGCGCCAGCAGCTACGGACCGAACACTGAAGCTTTCTTT.

This chain uses TRBV11-2 with TRBJ2-7, with a weak D call TRBD1 (7 bases). The germline CDR1 and CDR2 sequences are SGHAT and FQNNGV. The CDR3 is made up of 14 amino acids. V shed 5 bases and J shed 6 bases, with 17 bases lying between them. Here the CDR3 reads CASSHPQGGAEQYF. The CDR3 DNA reads TGTGCCAGCAGCCACCCCCAGGGGGGCGCCGAGCAGTACTTC.

The chain links TRBV6-4 to TRBJ1-4, with unresolved D. Per germline, CDR1 MRHNA and CDR2 SNTAGT. The CDR3 runs to 13 residues. V lost 4 bases to trimming and J lost 4 bases, with 7 bases between them. The CDR3 region is CASSVSDNEKLFF. The DNA for the CDR3 is TGTGCCAGCAGTGTTTCCGATAATGAAAAACTGTTTTTT.

This chain links TRBV2 with TRBJ2-7, with a possible D match to TRBD2 (7 bases). This CDR3 comprises 13 residues. CDR1 is SNHLY, CDR2 FYNNEI, per germline. V lost 8 bases to trimming and J lost 0 bases, with 11 bases between them. As DNA, the CDR3 is TGTGCCAGCGGGGGGGGCCTCTCCTACGAGCAGTACTTC. It yields the protein CASGGGLSYEQYF.

The chain joins TRBV11-2 to TRBJ2-3; D might be TRBD1 or TRBD2, each matching 5 bases. CDR1 is SGHAT and CDR2 is FQNNGV in the germline V gene. This CDR3 is built from 18 residues. V shed 5 bases and J shed 0 bases, with 21 bases lying between them. CDR3 amino acids: CASSPGAPRASSTDTQYF. CDR3 DNA: TGTGCCAGCAGCCCCGGGGCGCCTAGGGCCTCTAGCACAGATACGCAGTATTTT.

The V call is TRBV7-6, the J call TRBJ2-3; the match to TRBD2 covers 7 bases. This CDR3 contains 17 residues. Germline assignment: CDR1 SGHVS and CDR2 FNYEAQ. V shed 5 bases, J shed 2 bases, and the junction held 13 bases outside the gene matches. The CDR3 DNA is TGTGCCAGCAGCAATAGTGAGACTAGCTACCACACAGATACGCAGTATTTT. Protein sequence: CASSNSETSYHTDTQYF.

In this sample, this clone turned up many times. The chain is built from TRBV28 and TRBJ1-2; unclear D gene. The V end was cut by 4 bases, the J end by 8 bases, with 14 bases between. CDR1 is MDHEN, CDR2 SYDVKM, per germline. This CDR3 has 13 residues. In nucleotides, the CDR3 is TGTGCCAGCAGTTCCAAGGTCCCCGTAGGCTACACCTTC. It encodes CASSSKVPVGYTF.

The rearrangement uses TRBV6-1 and TRBJ2-5, with TRBD1 matching over 8 bases. V dropped 1 base and J dropped 4; count of bases not matched to a gene: 2. The CDR3 covers 14 residues. Germline values: CDR1 MNHNS, CDR2 SASEGT. The DNA for the CDR3 is TGTGCCAGCAGTGAAGGGCAGGGGGCAGAGACCCAGTACTTC. Translating gives CASSEGQGAETQYF.

The gene calls are TRBV5-6 and TRBJ2-7, with TRBD2 as a possible D gene (5 bases). This CDR3 is 13 amino acids long. Trimming cost V 2 bases and J 2 bases, with 8 bases left between them. Germline loops: CDR1 SGHDT, CDR2 YYEEEE. Here the CDR3 DNA reads TGTGCCAGCAGCTTTACGGGGACCTACGAGCAGTACTTC. Amino acid sequence: CASSFTGTYEQYF.

Comment on this clone: A single base is all that separates this from a far larger clone, so a read error is likely. The chain is built from TRBV7-8 and TRBJ1-2; no clear D. V was cut by 1 base and J by 2 bases, with 2 bases left in between. This CDR3 spans 12 amino acids. Germline CDR1 and CDR2: SGHVS and FQNEAQ. The CDR3 nucleotides read TGTGCCAGCAGCTTAGAAAACTATGGCTACACCTTC. Encoded protein: CASSLENYGYTF. Together with reference TRBV7-8 and TRBJ1-2, the CDR3 gives the full variable domain: GAGVSQSPRYKVAKRGQDVALRCDPISGHVSLFWYQQALGQGPEFLTYFQNEAQLDKSGLPSDRFFAERPEGSVSTLKIQRTQQEDSAVYLCASSLENYGYTFGSGTRLTVV.

The rearrangement uses TRBV27 and TRBJ2-6; D not resolved. CDR1 MNHEY and CDR2 SMNVEV come from the germline V gene (reference sequence). V lost 3 bases to trimming and J lost 2 bases, with 8 bases between them. The CDR3 runs to 15 residues. The CDR3 loop is CASSLWGTGANVLTF. The CDR3 DNA reads as TGTGCCAGCAGTTTGTGGGGTACTGGGGCCAACGTCCTGACTTTC.

This clone was counted only a few times. The genes are TRBV5-1 and TRBJ1-5, with no clear D. This CDR3 spans 14 amino acids. V lost 0 bases to trimming and J lost 5 bases, with 9 bases between them. CDR1 is SGHRS, CDR2 YFSETQ, per germline. This CDR3 is CASSLDVGYQPQHF. The CDR3 coding sequence is TGCGCCAGCAGCTTGGATGTCGGGTATCAGCCCCAGCATTTT.

The chain has TRBV7-9 and TRBJ2-7, with TRBD2 matching 11 bases. V gave up 4 bases and J gave up 4 bases; unmatched junction bases: 6. This CDR3 contains 15 residues. From germline, CDR1 is SEHNR and CDR2 FQNEAQ (reference sequence). The CDR3 reads CASSSTTSGIYEQYF. The CDR3 region has the DNA TGTGCCAGCAGCTCGACGACTAGCGGGATATACGAGCAGTACTTC.

This chain connects TRBV2 to TRBJ1-1, with a possible D match to TRBD1 (6 bases). Germline CDR1 is SNHLY and CDR2 is FYNNEI. This CDR3 has 14 residues. Trimming left V 4 bases short and J 1 base short, with 10 bases between. The DNA for the CDR3 is TGTGCCAGCAGTGGCACAGGGTCGAACACTGAAGCTTTCTTT. Its protein is CASSGTGSNTEAFF.

The rearrangement links TRBV15 to TRBJ1-4; possibly TRBD1 for D (5 bases). The CDR3 extends over 16 amino acids. Trimming removed 4 bases from V and 2 bases from J, with 14 bases in between. The germline CDR1 and CDR2 sequences are LNHNV and YYDKDF (reference sequence). CDR3 DNA sequence: TGTGCCACCAGCATGCTTGCGACAGCCACTAATGAAAAACTGTTTTTT. Its translation: CATSMLATATNEKLFF.

The genes are TRBV19 and TRBJ2-4, with a tentative D call TRBD1 (5 bases). The CDR3 extends over 17 amino acids. CDR1 and CDR2 (germline): LNHDA, SQIVND (reference sequence). The germline V and J ends were trimmed by 1 base and 0 bases, with 13 bases remaining between them. The CDR3 sequence is CASSIGAWGRAKNIQYF. The CDR3 DNA reads as TGTGCCAGTAGTATAGGGGCTTGGGGCCGAGCCAAAAACATTCAGTACTTC.

This clone was counted once. The rearrangement joins TRBV19 to TRBJ1-2; no reliable D call. The CDR3 is 14 residues long. The germline V and J ends were trimmed by 0 bases and 2 bases, with 7 bases remaining between them. In germline, CDR1 is LNHDA, CDR2 SQIVND (reference sequence). As DNA, the CDR3 is TGTGCCAGTAGTATAGATCAGAGAAACTATGGCTACACCTTC. Encoded protein: CASSIDQRNYGYTF.

The chain recombines TRBV28 with TRBJ1-4; no reliable D call. V was cut by 6 bases and J by 2 bases, with 16 bases left in between. Germline V gene lookup returns CDR1 MDHEN and CDR2 SYDVKM. This CDR3 contains 16 residues. CDR3 DNA: TGTGCCAGCAGCCGCCCGGACGGCAAGACTAATGAAAAACTGTTTTTT. Encoded protein: CASSRPDGKTNEKLFF.

V and J are TRBV7-9 and TRBJ2-7, with 7 nucleotides matching TRBD1. The CDR3 sequence is 14 residues long. V was clipped by 6 bases and J by 0 bases; unmatched bases: 5. Germline values: CDR1 SEHNR, CDR2 FQNEAQ (reference sequence). This chain's CDR3 is CASSVQGDSYEQYF. In DNA form, the CDR3 reads TGTGCCAGCAGTGTCCAGGGGGACTCCTACGAGCAGTACTTC.

On this clone: The junction and the germline gene differ at one end; a read error may be behind it. This chain links TRBV6-1 with TRBJ2-7; 10 nucleotides align to TRBD1. The CDR3 sequence is 15 residues long. The germline CDR1 and CDR2 sequences are MNHNS and SASEGT. The CDR3 nucleotides are TGCGCCAGCAGACAGGGGGCCGAGGGAGGCTACGAGCAGTACTTC. Protein: CASRQGAEGGYEQYF.